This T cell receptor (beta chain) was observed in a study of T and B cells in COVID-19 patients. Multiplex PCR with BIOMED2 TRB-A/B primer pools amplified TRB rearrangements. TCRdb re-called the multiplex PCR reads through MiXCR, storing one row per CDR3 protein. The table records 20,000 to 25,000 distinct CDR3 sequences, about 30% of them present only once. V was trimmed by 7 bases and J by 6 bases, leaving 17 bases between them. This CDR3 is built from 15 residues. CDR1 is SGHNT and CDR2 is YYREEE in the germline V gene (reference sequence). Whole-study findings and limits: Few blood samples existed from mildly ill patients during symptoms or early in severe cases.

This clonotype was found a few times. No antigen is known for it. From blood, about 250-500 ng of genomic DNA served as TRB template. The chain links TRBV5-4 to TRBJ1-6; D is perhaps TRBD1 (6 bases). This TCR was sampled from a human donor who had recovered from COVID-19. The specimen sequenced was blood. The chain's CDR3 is CASGRTATINSPLHF. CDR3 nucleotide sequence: TGTGCCAGCGGAAGGACAGCTACAATTAATTCACCCCTCCACTTT. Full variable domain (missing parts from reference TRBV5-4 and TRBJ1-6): ETGVTQSPTHLIKTRGQQVTLRCSSQSGHNTVSWYQQALGQGPQFIFQYYREEENGRGNFPPRFSGLQFPNYSSELNVNALELDDSALYLCASGRTATINSPLHFGNGTRLTVT.